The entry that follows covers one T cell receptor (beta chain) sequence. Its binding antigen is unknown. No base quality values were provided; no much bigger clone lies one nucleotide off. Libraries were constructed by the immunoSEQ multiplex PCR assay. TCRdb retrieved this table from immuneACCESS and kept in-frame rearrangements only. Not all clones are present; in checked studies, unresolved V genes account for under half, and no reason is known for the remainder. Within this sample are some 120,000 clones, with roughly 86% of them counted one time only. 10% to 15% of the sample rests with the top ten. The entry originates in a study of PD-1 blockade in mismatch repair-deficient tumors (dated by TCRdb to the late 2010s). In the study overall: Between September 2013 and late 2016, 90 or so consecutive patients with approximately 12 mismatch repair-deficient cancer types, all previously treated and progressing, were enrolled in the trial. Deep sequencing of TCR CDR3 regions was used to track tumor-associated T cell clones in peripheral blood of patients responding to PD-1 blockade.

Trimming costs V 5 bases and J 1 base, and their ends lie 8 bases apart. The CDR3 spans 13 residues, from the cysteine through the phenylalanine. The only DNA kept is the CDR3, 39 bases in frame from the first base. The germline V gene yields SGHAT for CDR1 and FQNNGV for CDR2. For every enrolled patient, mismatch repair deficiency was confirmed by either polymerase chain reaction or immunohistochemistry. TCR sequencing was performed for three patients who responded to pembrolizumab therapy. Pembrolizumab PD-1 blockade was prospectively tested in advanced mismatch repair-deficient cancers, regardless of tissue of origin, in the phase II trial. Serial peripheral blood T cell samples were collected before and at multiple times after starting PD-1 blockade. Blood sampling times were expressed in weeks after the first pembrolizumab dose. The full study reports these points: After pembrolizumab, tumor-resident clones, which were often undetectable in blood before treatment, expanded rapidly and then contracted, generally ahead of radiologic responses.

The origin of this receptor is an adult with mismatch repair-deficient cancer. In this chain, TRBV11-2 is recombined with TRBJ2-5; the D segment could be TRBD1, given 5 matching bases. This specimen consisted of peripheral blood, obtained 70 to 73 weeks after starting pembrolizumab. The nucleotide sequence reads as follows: TGTGCCAGCAGCCCCAGGGTCCAAGAGACCCAGTACTTC. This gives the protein CASSPRVQETQYF.